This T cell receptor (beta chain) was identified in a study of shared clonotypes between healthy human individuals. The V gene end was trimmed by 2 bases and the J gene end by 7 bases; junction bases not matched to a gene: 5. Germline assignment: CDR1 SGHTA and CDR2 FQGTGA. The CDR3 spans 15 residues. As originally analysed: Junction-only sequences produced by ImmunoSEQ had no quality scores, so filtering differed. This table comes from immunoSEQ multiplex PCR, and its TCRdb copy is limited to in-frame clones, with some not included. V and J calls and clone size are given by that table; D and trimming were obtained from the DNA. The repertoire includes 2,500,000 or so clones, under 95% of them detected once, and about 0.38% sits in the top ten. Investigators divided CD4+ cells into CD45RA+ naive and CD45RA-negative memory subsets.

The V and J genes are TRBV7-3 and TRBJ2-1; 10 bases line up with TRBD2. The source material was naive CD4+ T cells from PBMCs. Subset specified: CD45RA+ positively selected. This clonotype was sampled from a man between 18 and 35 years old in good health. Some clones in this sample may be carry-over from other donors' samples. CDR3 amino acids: CASSLEAGGPNEQFF. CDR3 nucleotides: TGTGCCAGCAGCTTAGAAGCGGGAGGGCCGAATGAGCAGTTCTTC.